Shown below are 19 T cell receptor beta chains from a single sample sequenced in a study of blood T cell repertoires in COVID-19. Sequencing was performed with immunoSEQ multiplex PCR; in TCRdb, only in-frame clones are kept and a portion is missing. The sample consists of about 220,000 clones, around 82% of them appearing once. The source material was peripheral blood. These receptor sequences come from a woman older than 75 with acute or convalescent COVID-19.

This clone turned up a few times. The rearrangement joins TRBV27 to TRBJ1-6; 10 nucleotides line up with TRBD1. V gave up 5 bases and J gave up 9 bases; unmatched junction bases: 10. In germline, CDR1 is MNHEY, CDR2 SMNVEV (reference sequence). This CDR3 region has 16 residues. The CDR3 nucleotides read TGTGCCAGCAGTACTTGGGACAGGGGATTACCTTCACCCCTCCACTTT. Encoded protein: CASSTWDRGLPSPLHF.

The chain combines TRBV30 with TRBJ1-4; 9 bases are shared with TRBD1. This CDR3 is 13 amino acids long. Trimming at V came to 5 bases and at J to 7 bases, leaving 5 bases not matched to a gene. Germline CDR1 GTSNPN, CDR2 SVGIG (reference sequence). The CDR3 DNA reads as TGTGCCTGGGGGGGACAGGGTGGTGAAAAACTGTTTTTT. Its protein product is CAWGGQGGEKLFF.

V and J are TRBV11-3 and TRBJ1-2; 8 nucleotides match TRBD1. CDR1 and CDR2 from the germline V gene are SGHNT and YENEEA. After removal of 5 bases from V and 1 base from J, the junction contained 3 bases not matched to a gene. The CDR3 extends over 14 amino acids. CDR3 sequence reads: CASSLTGVNYGYTF. The CDR3 DNA reads TGTGCCAGCAGCCTGACAGGGGTTAACTATGGCTACACCTTC. Variable domain in full (rest from reference TRBV11-3 and TRBJ1-2): EAGVVQSPRYKIIEKKQPVAFWCNPISGHNTLYWYLQNLGQGPELLIRYENEEAVDDSQLPKDRFSAERLKGVDSTLKIQPAELGDSAVYLCASSLTGVNYGYTFGSGTRLTVV.

The chain is built from TRBV9 and TRBJ2-3; the match to TRBD2 covers 12 bases. The V and J ends lost 0 bases and 1 base, in that order; junction bases with no gene match: 6. The CDR3 extends over 18 amino acids. The germline gives CDR1 SGDLS, CDR2 YYNGEE. The CDR3 bases are TGTGCCAGCAGCGTAGGAAGTTGGACTAGCGGGGGCACAGATACGCAGTATTTT. It encodes CASSVGSWTSGGTDTQYF.

The J gene is TRBJ1-5, the V gene TRBV19; 10 nucleotides match TRBD1. V was pared by 1 base and J by 1 base, with 4 bases of the junction left unmatched. Germline loops: CDR1 LNHDA, CDR2 SQIVND (reference sequence). The CDR3 is 17 amino acids. In DNA, the CDR3 is TGTGCCAGTAGTATAGGCCCGGGACAGGGGAGCAATCAGCCCCAGCATTTT. Translating it yields CASSIGPGQGSNQPQHF.

This rearrangement joins TRBV5-6 to TRBJ2-5, with a possible D match to TRBD2 (5 bases). Trimming left V 3 bases short and J 2 bases short, with 17 bases between. The CDR3 is made up of 16 amino acids. Germline CDR1 and CDR2: SGHDT and YYEEEE. DNA for the CDR3: TGTGCCAGCAGCTACGGACTGGCGCTGACTCAAGAGACCCAGTACTTC. Translation: CASSYGLALTQETQYF.

On this clone: Other DNA sequences in this specimen translate into the identical CDR3. The V call is TRBV5-1, the J call TRBJ2-5; 7 nucleotides line up with TRBD2. V shed 0 bases, J shed 1 base, and the junction held 3 bases outside the gene matches. CDR1 and CDR2 (germline): SGHRS, YFSETQ. There are 15 residues in the CDR3. The CDR3 DNA sequence: TGCGCCAGCAGCTTGGAAGGCGGGGGCCAAGAGACCCAGTACTTC. This sequence encodes CASSLEGGGQETQYF.

The CDR3 region is CASSMRGGARTNEKLFF. The CDR3 DNA reads as TGTGCCAGTAGTATGAGAGGAGGGGCGAGAACTAATGAAAAACTGTTTTTT. V is TRBV19 and J is TRBJ1-4; D perhaps matches TRBD1 (5 bases). Looked up from germline, CDR1 is LNHDA and CDR2 is SQIVND (reference sequence). V dropped 3 bases and J dropped 1 base, with 15 bases sitting between them. The CDR3 has 17 amino acids.

This clone occurred a few times. The chain carries TRBV10-3 and TRBJ1-1, with D unclear. The CDR3 is made up of 16 amino acids. CDR1 is ENHRY, CDR2 SYGVKD, per germline. Trimming shortened V by 4 bases and J by 3 bases, and 18 bases separated the two germline ends. CDR3 nucleotides: TGTGCCATCAGTGGAACCGGGTCCTCCTGGGACACTGAAGCTTTCTTT. This translates into CAISGTGSSWDTEAFF.

The J gene is TRBJ2-5, the V gene TRBV7-2, with TRBD1 matching over 11 bases. This CDR3 has 13 residues. Germline CDR1 and CDR2: SGHTA and FQGNSA. Losses at the gene ends were 8 bases for V and 7 bases for J; bases not matched to a gene: 6. The CDR3 nucleotides read TGTGCCAGCGGACAGGGGGCTGGAGGGACCCAGTACTTC. Protein sequence: CASGQGAGGTQYF.

The genes are TRBV29-1 and TRBJ1-1; 7 nucleotides line up with TRBD1. Unmatched junction bases numbered 5, after V lost 6 bases and J lost 1 base. The CDR3 has 13 amino acids. CDR1 SQVTM and CDR2 ANQGSEA come from the germline V gene. CDR3 sequence: CSVRQGGNTEAFF. CDR3 DNA: TGCAGCGTGCGACAGGGAGGGAACACTGAAGCTTTCTTT.

DNA for the CDR3: TGTGCCAGCAGCTTGGACAGGGAGAGTGAAAAACTGTTTTTT. Protein: CASSLDRESEKLFF. V is TRBV5-4 and J is TRBJ1-4; D is perhaps TRBD1 (6 bases). The germline V gene encodes CDR1 SGHNT and CDR2 YYREEE (reference sequence). The CDR3 contains 14 residues. V shed 0 bases and J shed 7 bases, with 10 bases lying between them.

The chain links TRBV6-5 to TRBJ2-5, with 11 bases that match TRBD1. V gave up 0 bases and J gave up 5 bases; unmatched junction bases: 5. CDR1 is MNHEY and CDR2 is SVGAGI in the germline V gene. The CDR3 is 16 residues long. CDR3 DNA: TGTGCCAGCAGTTACTCCCGGACAGGGGGCTTTGAGACCCAGTACTTC. This sequence encodes CASSYSRTGGFETQYF.

This chain connects TRBV5-1 to TRBJ1-2; 7 bases fit TRBD1. Unmatched junction bases numbered 7, after V lost 4 bases and J lost 4 bases. The CDR3 is 14 residues long. Germline assignment: CDR1 SGHRS and CDR2 YFSETQ. This CDR3 is CASSIDRDGYGYTF. The CDR3, as DNA: TGCGCCAGCAGCATAGACAGGGACGGCTATGGCTACACCTTC.

V usage is TRBV3-1 (or the pseudogene TRBV3-2) and J usage is TRBJ1-1, with a possible D match to TRBD1 (6 bases). V shed 4 bases and J shed 3 bases, with 15 bases lying between them. Germline CDR1 LGHDT, CDR2 YNNKEL (reference sequence). The CDR3 runs to 15 residues. CDR3: CASSPEQGWDTEAFF. DNA of the CDR3: TGTGCCAGCAGCCCCGAACAGGGTTGGGACACTGAAGCTTTCTTT.

V and J are TRBV9 and TRBJ1-3, with D possibly being TRBD1 (5 bases). The CDR3 extends over 16 amino acids. Germline V CDR1 and CDR2: SGDLS, YYNGEE. V dropped 0 bases and J dropped 2 bases, with 12 bases sitting between them. The CDR3 loop is CASSVGGGNAGNTIYF. The CDR3 nucleotides read TGTGCCAGCAGCGTAGGCGGGGGAAATGCTGGAAACACCATATATTTT.

This clone appeared once. This chain links TRBV27 with TRBJ1-4; D gene uncertain. The V gene's germline CDR1 is MNHEY and CDR2 SMNVEV (reference sequence). The V end was cut by 2 bases, the J end by 1 base, with 8 bases between. This CDR3 region has 15 residues. The CDR3: CASSLAGLTNEKLFF. The CDR3 DNA follows: TGTGCCAGCAGTTTAGCGGGGTTAACTAATGAAAAACTGTTTTTT. Combining the CDR3 with reference TRBV27 and TRBJ1-4 gives the whole variable domain EAQVTQNPRYLITVTGKKLTVTCSQNMNHEYMSWYRQDPGLGLRQIYYSMNVEVTDKGDVPEGYKVSRKEKRNFPLILESPSPNQTSLYFCASSLAGLTNEKLFFGSGTQLSVL.

The chain uses TRBV5-4 and TRBJ1-2; tentative D call: TRBD1 (5 bases). CDR1 and CDR2 from the germline V gene are SGHNT and YYREEE (reference sequence). CDR3 length: 16 amino acids. V was pared by 1 base and J by 6 bases, with 19 bases between. CDR3 nucleotide sequence: TGTGCCAGCAGCTTGACCCTCAATCCGGGGGTTCATGGCTACACCTTC. The encoded protein is CASSLTLNPGVHGYTF.

The J gene is TRBJ1-2, the V gene TRBV28; a weak D match, TRBD1 (6 bases). The germline CDR1 and CDR2 sequences are MDHEN and SYDVKM. The V end was cut by 2 bases, the J end by 2 bases, with 9 bases between. CDR3 length: 14 residues. CDR3 protein: CASSLVDRNYGYTF. The DNA for the CDR3 is TGTGCCAGCAGTTTAGTAGACAGGAACTATGGCTACACCTTC.